This TCR beta chain is from a study of blood T cells in healthy people across ages. Study-level findings and limits: Diversity was higher, and naive CD4+ cells more numerous, in long-lived donors than in aged donors.

This clonotype has more than one count but fewer than ten. Its antigen remains unknown. Using a J-beta primer mix together with a sample-barcoded 5' primer, a second PCR was run for about 7 to 12 cycles. The template-switch adaptor was a 5' adaptor with 12 random nucleotides. It tagged each cDNA molecule. One entry per CDR3 protein results from TCRdb running MiXCR on the 5' RACE reads. The table lists 1.5 million to 2 million distinct CDR3 sequences, roughly 30% of them singletons, with roughly 12% in the top ten. The ends were cut back, 3 bases at V and 6 bases at J, with 14 bases in the middle. The CDR3 totals 14 residues. CDR1 and CDR2 from the germline V gene are SGHTA and FQGNSA.

The specimen was blood. This sequence originates from a woman aged 25-40 years in good health. This chain uses TRBV7-2 with TRBJ1-2; no firm D call. CDR3 nucleotides: TGTGCCAGCAGCTTCCGCGACACGAGAGATGGCTACACCTTC. Translation gives CASSFRDTRDGYTF.